This entry features one T cell receptor (beta chain) sequence. Its antigen is unidentified. This sample was taken from a study of cytomegalovirus exposure and HLA in healthy donors. Study overall: Earlier results showed 117 million unique TCR beta sequences derived from roughly 200 million T cells. Early released data comprised around 79 million unique TCRs from HLA-typed donors. Study-wide points: The dataset shows that most TCR sequences were rare, while some public TCRs occurred in many donors.

The PCR used 60 Vbeta and 13 Jbeta primers. Measured with immunoSEQ multiplex PCR; TCRdb has only the in-frame clones, and not every one. Counted here are around 99,000 clones, nearly 70% occurring once; the ten biggest clones make up about 5.7%. CDR3 size: 15 residues. Germline V gene lookup returns CDR1 SGHAT and CDR2 FQDESV (reference sequence). V dropped 5 bases and J dropped 5; count of bases not matched to a gene: 8. The receptor was derived from a woman between 65 and 79 years old in good health and CMV-seropositive. Sequenced material: PBMCs. V usage is TRBV11-1 and J usage is TRBJ2-1, with 8 bases aligning to TRBD2. The CDR3 region has the DNA TGTGCCAGCAGCACCCGCGGGGGGACCAACAATGAGCAGTTCTTC. It translates to CASSTRGGTNNEQFF.